A selection of T cell receptor beta chains follows, all from one sample in a study of cytomegalovirus exposure and HLA in healthy donors. The method was immunoSEQ multiplex PCR; TCRdb's version includes in-frame clones alone and lacks a portion of them. The sample yields some 250,000 clones, over 80% seen once. What was sequenced was PBMCs. These receptors were obtained from a woman between 40 and 50 years old in good health and CMV-seropositive. CDR3s include the opening cysteine and the closing phenylalanine or tryptophan.

J gene: TRBJ1-1
V gene: TRBV28
CDR3 protein: CASMGHGAGNTEAFF

J gene: TRBJ2-2
V gene: TRBV25-1
CDR3 protein: CASSEWGEQGNTGELFF

J gene: TRBJ2-7
V gene: TRBV7-8
CDR3 protein: CASSSSPGNGYEQYF

J gene: TRBJ2-3
V gene: TRBV7-3
CDR3 protein: CASSSRGASGISTDTQYF

J gene: TRBJ2-1
V gene: TRBV7-2
CDR3 protein: CATSEGLSLDEQFF

J gene: TRBJ1-4
V gene: TRBV5-1
CDR3 protein: CASSLTGAGEKLFF

J gene: TRBJ2-2
V gene: TRBV4-3
CDR3 protein: CASSHPTSFNTGELFF

J gene: TRBJ1-2
V gene: TRBV6-6
CDR3 protein: CASSYSTVNYGYTF

J gene: TRBJ2-2
V gene: TRBV11-3
CDR3 protein: CASSLDKWGQGNTGELFF

J gene: TRBJ2-2
V gene: TRBV9
CDR3 protein: CASSVALGPNTGELFF

J gene: TRBJ2-1
V gene: TRBV11-3
CDR3 protein: CASSPGQGFDEQFF

J gene: TRBJ1-1
V gene: TRBV5-4
CDR3 protein: CASSLGSRTGETEAFF

J gene: TRBJ2-3
V gene: TRBV2
CDR3 protein: CASSAKRGFTDTQYF

J gene: TRBJ1-1
V gene: TRBV29-1
CDR3 protein: CSAVRVLNTEAFF

J gene: TRBJ2-7
V gene: TRBV5-1
CDR3 protein: CASSPRLAGGYEQYF

J gene: TRBJ2-5
V gene: TRBV7-9
CDR3 protein: CASSFGGETQYF

J gene: TRBJ1-4
V gene: TRBV5-6
CDR3 protein: CASSPRGPTNEKLFF

J gene: TRBJ1-2
V gene: TRBV5-1
CDR3 protein: CASSLGNDRGGYYGYTF

J gene: TRBJ2-5
V gene: TRBV4-1
CDR3 protein: CASSRQIQETQYF

J gene: TRBJ1-2
V gene: TRBV7-9
CDR3 protein: CASSWDTPYGYTF

J gene: TRBJ2-7
V gene: TRBV7-9
CDR3 protein: CSSSLIRGEAYEQYF

J gene: TRBJ2-5
V gene: TRBV19
CDR3 protein: CASGPGQGIETQYF

J gene: TRBJ1-2
V gene: TRBV4-1
CDR3 protein: CASSVETGSNYGYTF

J gene: TRBJ2-1
V gene: TRBV2
CDR3 protein: CASSSPGLASYNEQFF

J gene: TRBJ1-2
V gene: TRBV5-1
CDR3 protein: CASSLSSPGKRGYTF

J gene: TRBJ2-1
V gene: TRBV15
CDR3 protein: CATSSGTGGRGYNEQFF

J gene: TRBJ2-3
V gene: TRBV6-6
CDR3 protein: CASKRGGHTDTQYF

J gene: TRBJ1-1
V gene: TRBV7-2
CDR3 protein: CASSSQTGDTEAFF

J gene: TRBJ2-5
V gene: TRBV7-8
CDR3 protein: CASSLARTGGQETQYF

J gene: TRBJ1-2
V gene: TRBV7-2
CDR3 protein: CASSTQQGTVFYGYTF

J gene: TRBJ2-1
V gene: TRBV9
CDR3 protein: CASSPGTSGVYNEQFF

J gene: TRBJ2-7
V gene: TRBV6-1
CDR3 protein: CASRFGTGGHEQYF

J gene: TRBJ2-7
V gene: TRBV28
CDR3 protein: CASSGPDTSYEQYF

J gene: TRBJ2-5
V gene: TRBV19
CDR3 protein: CASSIGPSGKETQYF

J gene: TRBJ1-2
V gene: TRBV7-2
CDR3 protein: CASSLASSDYYGYTF

J gene: TRBJ1-5
V gene: TRBV19
CDR3 protein: CASSGGTGTSGGNQPQHF

J gene: TRBJ2-1
V gene: TRBV29-1
CDR3 protein: CSATARASMNEQFF

J gene: TRBJ1-1
V gene: TRBV7-8
CDR3 protein: CASSLTRWLNTEAFF

J gene: TRBJ2-1
V gene: TRBV4-3
CDR3 protein: CASSLGLAGAAEQFF

J gene: TRBJ1-4
V gene: TRBV7-9
CDR3 protein: CASSFGTANEKLFF

J gene: TRBJ2-1
V gene: TRBV25-1
CDR3 protein: CASIQYPNNEQFF

J gene: TRBJ1-5
V gene: TRBV6-5
CDR3 protein: CATRDMSNQPQHF

J gene: TRBJ2-1
V gene: TRBV7-3
CDR3 protein: CASSLGTWDEQFF

J gene: TRBJ1-2
V gene: TRBV10-3
CDR3 protein: CAISDLGVYGYTF

J gene: TRBJ2-7
V gene: TRBV18
CDR3 protein: CASSDRDRASYEQYF

J gene: TRBJ1-6
V gene: TRBV7-2
CDR3 protein: CASSSTGGNSPLHF

J gene: TRBJ2-2
V gene: TRBV2
CDR3 protein: CASHWGPVNTGELFF

J gene: TRBJ2-7
V gene: TRBV6-5
CDR3 protein: CASSLGTGSSEQYF